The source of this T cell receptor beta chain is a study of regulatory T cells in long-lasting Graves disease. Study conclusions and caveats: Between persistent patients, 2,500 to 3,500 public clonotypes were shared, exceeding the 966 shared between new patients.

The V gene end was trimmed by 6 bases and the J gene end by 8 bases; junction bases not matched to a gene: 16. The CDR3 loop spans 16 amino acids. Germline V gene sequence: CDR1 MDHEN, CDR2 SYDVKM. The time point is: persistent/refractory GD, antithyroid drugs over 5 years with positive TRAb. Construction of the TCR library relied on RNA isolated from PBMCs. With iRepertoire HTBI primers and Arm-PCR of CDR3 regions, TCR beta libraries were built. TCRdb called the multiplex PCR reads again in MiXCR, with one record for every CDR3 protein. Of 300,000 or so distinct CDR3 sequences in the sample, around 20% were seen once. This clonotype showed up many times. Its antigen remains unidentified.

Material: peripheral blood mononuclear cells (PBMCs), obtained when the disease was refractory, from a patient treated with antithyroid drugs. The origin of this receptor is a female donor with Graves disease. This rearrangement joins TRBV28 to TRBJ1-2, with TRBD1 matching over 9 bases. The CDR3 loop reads CASSPPRIQGARGYTF. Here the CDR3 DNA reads TGTGCCAGCAGCCCACCCCGAATACAGGGGGCTCGCGGCTACACCTTC.